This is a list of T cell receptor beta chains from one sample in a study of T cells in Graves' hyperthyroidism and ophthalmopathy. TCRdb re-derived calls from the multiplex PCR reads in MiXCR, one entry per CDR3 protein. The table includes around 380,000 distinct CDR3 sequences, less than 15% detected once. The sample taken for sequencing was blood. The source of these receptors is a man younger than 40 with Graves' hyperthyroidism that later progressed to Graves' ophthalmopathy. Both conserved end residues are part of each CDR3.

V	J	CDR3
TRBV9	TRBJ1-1	CASSVDGTGATEAFF
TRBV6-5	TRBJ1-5	CASSYSGARGTQPQHF
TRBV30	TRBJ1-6	CAWSGMGQNNSPLHF
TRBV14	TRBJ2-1	CASSQEGPRDSEQFF
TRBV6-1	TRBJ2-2	CASSEARDSLGWNTGELFF
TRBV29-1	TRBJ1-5	CSVEPGVGQPQHF
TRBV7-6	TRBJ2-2	CASSIRDLTHSGELFF
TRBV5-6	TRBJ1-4	CASSLLRDSPNEKLFF
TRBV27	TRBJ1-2	CASTTGFGGYTF
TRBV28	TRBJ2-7	CASSPGGSGGNEQYF
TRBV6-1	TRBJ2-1	CASSFLSSLADSYNEQFF
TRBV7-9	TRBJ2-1	CASSLWQGKQFF
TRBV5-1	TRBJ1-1	CASRWQTTSEAFF
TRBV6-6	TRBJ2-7	CASSYSPGRAGEQYF
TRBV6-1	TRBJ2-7	CASSEGKGWAYEQYF
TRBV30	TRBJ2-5	CAWTPRASGGSRETQYF
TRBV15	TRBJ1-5	CATSRDGQANQPQHF
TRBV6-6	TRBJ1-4	CASSYGQGRGEKLFF
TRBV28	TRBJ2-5	CASRGGETQYF
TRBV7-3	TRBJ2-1	CASSPWDTYNEQFF
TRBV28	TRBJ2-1	CASRIGGVAYNEQFF
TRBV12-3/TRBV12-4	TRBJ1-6	CASSEGGLSNSVPHF
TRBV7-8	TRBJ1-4	CASSLERLGAPGEKLFF
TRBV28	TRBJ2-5	CASSFRQGKETQYF
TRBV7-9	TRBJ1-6	CASSLVEGLGSPLHF
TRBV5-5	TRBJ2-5	CASSLSLVRGQETQYF
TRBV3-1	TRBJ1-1	CASSQEGGTEAFF
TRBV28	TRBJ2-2	CASSFRHLNTGELFF
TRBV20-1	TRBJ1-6	CSAGGQGPSLLHF
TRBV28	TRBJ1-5	CASSKTGSGNQPQHF
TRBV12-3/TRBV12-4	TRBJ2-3	CASSRDFPTDTQYF
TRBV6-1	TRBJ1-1	CASIPTGTNTEAFF
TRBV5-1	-	CASSLVTGGERRNEQYF
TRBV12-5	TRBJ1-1	CASGLPEGTEAFF
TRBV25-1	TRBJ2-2	CASGQPRGYYSQLFF
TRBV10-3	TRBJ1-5	CAISEGNQPQHF
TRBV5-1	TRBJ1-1	CASSLDGRSNTEAFF
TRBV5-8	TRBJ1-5	CASSSGQGGTNQPQHF
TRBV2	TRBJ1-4	CASSDPTETPTNEKLFF
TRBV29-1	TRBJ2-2	CSVRTSSAGELFF
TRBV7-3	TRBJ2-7	CASSLGRDRDFYEQYF
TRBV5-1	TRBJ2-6	CASSPGRSSGANVLTF
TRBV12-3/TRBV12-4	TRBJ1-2	CASSSSGTYGYTF
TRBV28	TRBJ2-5	CASTIAGEGEETQYF
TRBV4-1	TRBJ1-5	CASSQETLSNQPQHF
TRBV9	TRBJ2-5	CASSVGSGPGKGTQYF
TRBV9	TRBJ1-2	CASSVAPRPGNYGYTF
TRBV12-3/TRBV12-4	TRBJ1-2	CASSSHRGPGYTF
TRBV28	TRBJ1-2	CASSTRGGGYTF
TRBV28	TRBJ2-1	CASSKLGTYNEQFF
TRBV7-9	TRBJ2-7	CASSFRTNSYEQYF
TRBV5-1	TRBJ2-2	CASSFGSGDTGELFF
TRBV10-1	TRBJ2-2	CASSESRAGELFF
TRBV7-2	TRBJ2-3	CASSLADHNTDTQYF
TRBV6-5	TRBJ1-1	CASSYPGSDEAFF
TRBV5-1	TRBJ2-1	CASSAPSRGAGNEQFF
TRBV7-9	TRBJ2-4	CASSLKGQEGENIQYF